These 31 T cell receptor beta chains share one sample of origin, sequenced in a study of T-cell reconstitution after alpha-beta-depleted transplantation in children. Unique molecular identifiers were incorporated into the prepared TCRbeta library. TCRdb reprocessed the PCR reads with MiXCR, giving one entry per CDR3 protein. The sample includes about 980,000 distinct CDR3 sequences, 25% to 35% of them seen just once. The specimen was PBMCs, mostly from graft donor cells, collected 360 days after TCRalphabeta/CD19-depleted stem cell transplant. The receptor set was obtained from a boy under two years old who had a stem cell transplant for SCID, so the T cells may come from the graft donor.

CDR3 in DNA: TGTGCCATCAGTGAGTCCCGTTCGACAGGAGCAGGGAGCGAGCAGTACTTC. Translated, it gives CAISESRSTGAGSEQYF. The V and J genes are TRBV10-3 and TRBJ2-7; maybe TRBD1 (6 bases). The V gene lost 0 bases and the J gene lost 6 bases, with 21 bases spanning the gap. Germline V gives CDR1 ENHRY, CDR2 SYGVKD. This CDR3 has 17 amino acids.

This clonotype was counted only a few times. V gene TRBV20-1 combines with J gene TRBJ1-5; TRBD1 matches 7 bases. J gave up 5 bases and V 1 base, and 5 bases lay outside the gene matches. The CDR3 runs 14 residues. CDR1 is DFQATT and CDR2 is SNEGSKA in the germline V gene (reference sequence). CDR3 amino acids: CSARVQGVDQPQHF. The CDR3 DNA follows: TGCAGTGCTAGAGTGCAGGGGGTCGATCAGCCCCAGCATTTT.

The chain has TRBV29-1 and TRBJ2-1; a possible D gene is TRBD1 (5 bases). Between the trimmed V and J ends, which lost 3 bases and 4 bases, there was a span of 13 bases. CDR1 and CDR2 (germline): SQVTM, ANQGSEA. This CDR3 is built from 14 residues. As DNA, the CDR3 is TGCAGCGTTGAGGACGACAGAAGATACAATGAGCAGTTCTTC. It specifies CSVEDDRRYNEQFF.

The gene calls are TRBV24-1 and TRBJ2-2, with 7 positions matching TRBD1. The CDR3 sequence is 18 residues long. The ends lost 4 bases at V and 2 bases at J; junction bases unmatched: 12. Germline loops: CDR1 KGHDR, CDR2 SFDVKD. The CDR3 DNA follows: TGTGCCACCAGTGACCCGGGGCGACAGGGCGATAACACCGGGGAGCTGTTTTTT. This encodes CATSDPGRQGDNTGELFF.

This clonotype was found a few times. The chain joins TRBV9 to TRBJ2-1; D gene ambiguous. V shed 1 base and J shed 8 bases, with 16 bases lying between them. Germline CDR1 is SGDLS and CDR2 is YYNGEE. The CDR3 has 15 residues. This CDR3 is CASSVRAVQWDEQFF. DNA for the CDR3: TGTGCCAGCAGCGTAAGGGCTGTCCAGTGGGATGAGCAGTTCTTC.

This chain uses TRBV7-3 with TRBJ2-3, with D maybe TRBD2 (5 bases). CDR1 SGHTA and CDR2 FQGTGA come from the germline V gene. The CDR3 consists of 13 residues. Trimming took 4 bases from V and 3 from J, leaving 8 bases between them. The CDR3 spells CASSSRTTDTQYF. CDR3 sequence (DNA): TGTGCCAGCAGCTCGCGGACTACAGATACGCAGTATTTT.

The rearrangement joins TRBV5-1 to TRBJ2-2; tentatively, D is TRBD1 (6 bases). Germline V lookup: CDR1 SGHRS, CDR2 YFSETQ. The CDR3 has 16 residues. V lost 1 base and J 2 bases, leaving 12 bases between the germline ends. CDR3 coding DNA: TGCGCCAGCAGCTTGATAGGACAGCCCAACACCGGGGAGCTGTTTTTT. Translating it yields CASSLIGQPNTGELFF. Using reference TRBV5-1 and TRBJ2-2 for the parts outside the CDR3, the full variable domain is KAGVTQTPRYLIKTRGQQVTLSCSPISGHRSVSWYQQTPGQGLQFLFEYFSETQRNKGNFPGRFSGRQFSNSRSEMNVSTLELGDSALYLCASSLIGQPNTGELFFGEGSRLTVL.

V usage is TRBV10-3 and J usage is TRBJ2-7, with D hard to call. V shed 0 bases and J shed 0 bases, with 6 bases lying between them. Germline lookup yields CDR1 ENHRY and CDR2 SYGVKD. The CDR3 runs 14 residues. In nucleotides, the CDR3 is TGTGCCATCAGTGAGTCGGCCAGCTCCTACGAGCAGTACTTC. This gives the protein CAISESASSYEQYF.

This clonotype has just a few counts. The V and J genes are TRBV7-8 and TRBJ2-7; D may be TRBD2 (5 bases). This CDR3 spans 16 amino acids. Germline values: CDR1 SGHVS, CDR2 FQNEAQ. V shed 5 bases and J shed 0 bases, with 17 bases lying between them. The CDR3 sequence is CASSALTRARSYEQYF. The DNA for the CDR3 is TGTGCCAGCAGCGCGCTAACGCGGGCCCGCTCCTACGAGCAGTACTTC.

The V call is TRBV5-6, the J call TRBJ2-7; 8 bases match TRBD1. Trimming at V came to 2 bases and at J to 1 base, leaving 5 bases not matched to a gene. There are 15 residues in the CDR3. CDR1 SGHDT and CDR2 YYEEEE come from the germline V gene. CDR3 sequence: CASSFPGQASYEQYF. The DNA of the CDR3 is TGTGCCAGCAGCTTCCCGGGACAGGCTTCCTACGAGCAGTACTTC. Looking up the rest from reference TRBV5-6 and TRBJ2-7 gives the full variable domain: DAGVTQSPTHLIKTRGQQVTLRCSPKSGHDTVSWYQQALGQGPQFIFQYYEEEERQRGNFPDRFSGHQFPNYSSELNVNALLLGDSALYLCASSFPGQASYEQYFGPGTRLTVT.

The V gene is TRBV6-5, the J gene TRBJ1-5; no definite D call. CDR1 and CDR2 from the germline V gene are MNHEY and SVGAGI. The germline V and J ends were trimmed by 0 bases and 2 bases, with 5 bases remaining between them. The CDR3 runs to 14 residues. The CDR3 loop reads CASSYSAGNQPQHF. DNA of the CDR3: TGTGCCAGCAGTTACTCGGCGGGCAATCAGCCCCAGCATTTT.

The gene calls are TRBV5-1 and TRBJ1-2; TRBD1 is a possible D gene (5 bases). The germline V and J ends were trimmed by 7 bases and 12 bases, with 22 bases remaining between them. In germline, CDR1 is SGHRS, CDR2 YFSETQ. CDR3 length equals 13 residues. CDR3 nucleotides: TGCGCCAGCGGGCCCAGGGCCGGAGGACGCCACACCTTC. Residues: CASGPRAGGRHTF. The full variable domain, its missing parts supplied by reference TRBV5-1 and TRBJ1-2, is KAGVTQTPRYLIKTRGQQVTLSCSPISGHRSVSWYQQTPGQGLQFLFEYFSETQRNKGNFPGRFSGRQFSNSRSEMNVSTLELGDSALYLCASGPRAGGRHTFGSGTRLTVV.

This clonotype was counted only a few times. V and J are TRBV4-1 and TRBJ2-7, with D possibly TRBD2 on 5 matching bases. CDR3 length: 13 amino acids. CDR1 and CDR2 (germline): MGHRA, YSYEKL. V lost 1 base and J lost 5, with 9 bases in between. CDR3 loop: CASSQGPGDEQYF. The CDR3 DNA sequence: TGCGCCAGCAGCCAAGGACCCGGGGACGAGCAGTACTTC.

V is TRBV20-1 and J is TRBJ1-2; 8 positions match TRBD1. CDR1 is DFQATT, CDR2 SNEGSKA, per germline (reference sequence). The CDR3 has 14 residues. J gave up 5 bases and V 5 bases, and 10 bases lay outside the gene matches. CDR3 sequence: CSAWTGWEGYGYTF. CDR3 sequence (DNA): TGCAGTGCTTGGACAGGGTGGGAGGGATATGGCTACACCTTC.

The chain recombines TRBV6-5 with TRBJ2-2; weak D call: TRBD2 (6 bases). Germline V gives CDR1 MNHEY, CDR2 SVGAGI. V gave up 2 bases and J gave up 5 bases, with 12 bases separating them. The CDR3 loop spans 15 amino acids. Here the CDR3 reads CASSYGGVGTGELFF. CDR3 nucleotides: TGTGCCAGCAGTTACGGAGGGGTGGGGACCGGGGAGCTGTTTTTT.

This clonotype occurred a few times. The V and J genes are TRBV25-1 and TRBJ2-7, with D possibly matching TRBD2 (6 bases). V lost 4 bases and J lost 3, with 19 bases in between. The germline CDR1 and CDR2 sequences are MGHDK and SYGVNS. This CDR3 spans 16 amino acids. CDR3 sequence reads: CASSGWGLGRNYEQYF. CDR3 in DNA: TGTGCCAGCAGTGGATGGGGTCTGGGGAGGAACTACGAGCAGTACTTC.

As DNA, the CDR3 is TGTGCCAGCAGCTTATTCAGGGGCAAAACCGGGGAGCTGTTTTTT. Translating gives CASSLFRGKTGELFF. The chain uses TRBV7-9 and TRBJ2-2, with D maybe TRBD1 (6 bases). Trimming took off 2 bases at V and 5 bases at J, with 12 bases between the two ends. The germline gives CDR1 SEHNR, CDR2 FQNEAQ (reference sequence). The CDR3 spans 15 residues.

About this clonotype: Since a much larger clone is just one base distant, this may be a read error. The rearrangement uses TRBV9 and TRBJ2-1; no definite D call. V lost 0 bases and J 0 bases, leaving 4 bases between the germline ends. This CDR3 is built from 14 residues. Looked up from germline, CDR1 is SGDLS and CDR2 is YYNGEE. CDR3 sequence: CASSVDSSYNEQFF. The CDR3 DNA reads TGTGCCAGCAGCGTAGACAGCTCCTACAATGAGCAGTTCTTC.

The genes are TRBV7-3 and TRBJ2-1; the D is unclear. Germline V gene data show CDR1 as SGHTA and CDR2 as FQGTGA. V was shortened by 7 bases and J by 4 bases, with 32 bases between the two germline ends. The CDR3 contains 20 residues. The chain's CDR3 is CASIVRSAPANPTLYNEQFF. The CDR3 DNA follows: TGTGCCAGCATTGTCAGAAGTGCCCCTGCCAACCCGACCCTTTACAATGAGCAGTTCTTC. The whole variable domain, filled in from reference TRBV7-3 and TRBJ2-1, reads GAGVSQTPSNKVTEKGKYVELRCDPISGHTALYWYRQSLGQGPEFLIYFQGTGAADDSGLPNDRFFAVRPEGSVSTLKIQRTERGDSAVYLCASIVRSAPANPTLYNEQFFGPGTRLTVL.

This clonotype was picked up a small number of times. For the CDR3, the DNA is TGTGCCAGCACCAGACCCGGGACAGGGGGCACCGGGGAGCTGTTTTTT. Amino acids: CASTRPGTGGTGELFF. The gene calls are TRBV21-1 and TRBJ2-2; the table's D call, TRBD1, was not checked against the DNA. TRBV21-1 constitutes a pseudogene. The CDR3 has 16 residues.

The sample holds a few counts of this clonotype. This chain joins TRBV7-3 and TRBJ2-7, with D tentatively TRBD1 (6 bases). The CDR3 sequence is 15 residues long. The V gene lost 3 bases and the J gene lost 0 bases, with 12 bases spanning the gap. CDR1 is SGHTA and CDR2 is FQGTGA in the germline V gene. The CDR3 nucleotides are TGTGCCAGCAGCTTTGGGACACACGACTCCTACGAGCAGTACTTC. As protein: CASSFGTHDSYEQYF.

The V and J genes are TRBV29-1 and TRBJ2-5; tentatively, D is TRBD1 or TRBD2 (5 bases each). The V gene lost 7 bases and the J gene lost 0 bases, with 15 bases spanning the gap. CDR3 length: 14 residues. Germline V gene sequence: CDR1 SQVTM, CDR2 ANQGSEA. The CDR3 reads CSGGGQRHQETQYF. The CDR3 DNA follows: TGCAGCGGTGGAGGACAACGGCACCAAGAGACCCAGTACTTC.

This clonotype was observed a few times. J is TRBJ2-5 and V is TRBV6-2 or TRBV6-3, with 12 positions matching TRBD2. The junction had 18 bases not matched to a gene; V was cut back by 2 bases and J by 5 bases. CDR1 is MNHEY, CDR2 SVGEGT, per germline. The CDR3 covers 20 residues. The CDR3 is CASSYAPGLLAGGVHETQYF. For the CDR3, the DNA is TGTGCCAGCAGTTACGCCCCCGGGTTGCTAGCGGGGGGGGTCCACGAGACCCAGTACTTC.

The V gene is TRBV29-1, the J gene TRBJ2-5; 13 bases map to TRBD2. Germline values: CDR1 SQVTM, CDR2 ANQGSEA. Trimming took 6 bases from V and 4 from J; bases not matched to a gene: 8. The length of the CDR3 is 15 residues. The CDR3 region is CSVGAWTSGGETQYF. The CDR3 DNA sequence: TGCAGCGTGGGGGCGTGGACTAGCGGGGGAGAGACCCAGTACTTC.

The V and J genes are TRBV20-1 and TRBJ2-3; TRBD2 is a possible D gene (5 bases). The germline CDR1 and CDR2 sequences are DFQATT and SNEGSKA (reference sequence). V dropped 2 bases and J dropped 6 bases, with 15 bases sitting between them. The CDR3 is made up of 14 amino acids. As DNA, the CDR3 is TGCAGTGCTAGACCTAGCCAAAACATGGATACGCAGTATTTT. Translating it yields CSARPSQNMDTQYF.

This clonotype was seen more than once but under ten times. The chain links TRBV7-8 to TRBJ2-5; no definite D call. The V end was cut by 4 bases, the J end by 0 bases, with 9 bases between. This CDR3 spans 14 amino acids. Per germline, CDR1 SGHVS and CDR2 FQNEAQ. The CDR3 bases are TGTGCCAGCAGCTCTGCTACGTACCAAGAGACCCAGTACTTC. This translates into CASSSATYQETQYF.

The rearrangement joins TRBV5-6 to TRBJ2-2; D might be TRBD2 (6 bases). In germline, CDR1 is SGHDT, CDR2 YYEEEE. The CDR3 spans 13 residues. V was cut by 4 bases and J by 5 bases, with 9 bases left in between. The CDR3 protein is CASSPGTTGELFF. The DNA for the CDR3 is TGTGCCAGCAGCCCCGGGACTACCGGGGAGCTGTTTTTT. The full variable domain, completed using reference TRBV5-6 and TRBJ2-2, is DAGVTQSPTHLIKTRGQQVTLRCSPKSGHDTVSWYQQALGQGPQFIFQYYEEEERQRGNFPDRFSGHQFPNYSSELNVNALLLGDSALYLCASSPGTTGELFFGEGSRLTVL.

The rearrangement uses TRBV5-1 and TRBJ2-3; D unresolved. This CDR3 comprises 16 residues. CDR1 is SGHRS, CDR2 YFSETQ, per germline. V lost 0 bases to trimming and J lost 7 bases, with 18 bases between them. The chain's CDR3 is CASSLGRFPPPHTQYF. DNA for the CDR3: TGCGCCAGCAGCTTGGGTAGATTCCCCCCTCCACATACGCAGTATTTT.

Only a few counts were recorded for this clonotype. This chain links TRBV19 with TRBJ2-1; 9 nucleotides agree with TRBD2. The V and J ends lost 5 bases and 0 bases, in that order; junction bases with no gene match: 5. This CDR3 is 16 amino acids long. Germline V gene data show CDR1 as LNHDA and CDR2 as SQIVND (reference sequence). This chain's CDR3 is CASSLGAGGSYNEQFF. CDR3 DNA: TGTGCCAGTAGTCTTGGAGCGGGGGGCTCCTACAATGAGCAGTTCTTC.

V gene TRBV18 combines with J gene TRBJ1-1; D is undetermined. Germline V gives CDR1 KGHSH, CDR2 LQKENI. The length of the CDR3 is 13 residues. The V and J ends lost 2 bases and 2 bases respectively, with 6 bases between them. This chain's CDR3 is CASSPYVNTEAFF. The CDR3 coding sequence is TGTGCCAGCTCACCATACGTAAACACTGAAGCTTTCTTT.

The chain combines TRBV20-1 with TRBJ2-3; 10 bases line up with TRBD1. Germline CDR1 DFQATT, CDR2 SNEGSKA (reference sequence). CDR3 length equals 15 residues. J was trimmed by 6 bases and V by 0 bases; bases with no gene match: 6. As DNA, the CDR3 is TGCAGTGCTAGAGATCCGGGACAGGGGCTGGATACGCAGTATTTT. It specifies CSARDPGQGLDTQYF.